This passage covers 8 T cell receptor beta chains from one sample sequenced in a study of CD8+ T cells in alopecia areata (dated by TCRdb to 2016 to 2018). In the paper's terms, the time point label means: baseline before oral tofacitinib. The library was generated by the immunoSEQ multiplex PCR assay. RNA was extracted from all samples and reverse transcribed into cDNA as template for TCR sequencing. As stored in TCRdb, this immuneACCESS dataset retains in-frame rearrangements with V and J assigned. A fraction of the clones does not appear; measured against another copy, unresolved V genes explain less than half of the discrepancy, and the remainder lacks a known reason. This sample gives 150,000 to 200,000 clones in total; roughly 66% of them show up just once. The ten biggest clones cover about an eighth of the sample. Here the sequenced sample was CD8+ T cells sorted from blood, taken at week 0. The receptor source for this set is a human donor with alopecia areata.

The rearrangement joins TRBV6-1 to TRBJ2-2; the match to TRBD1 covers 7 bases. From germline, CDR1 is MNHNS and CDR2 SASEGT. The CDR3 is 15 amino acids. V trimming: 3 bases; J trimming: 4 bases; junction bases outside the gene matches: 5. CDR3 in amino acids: CASSETGSFTGELFF. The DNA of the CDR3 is TGTGCCAGCAGTGAGACAGGGTCCTTCACCGGGGAGCTGTTTTTT.

In DNA form, the CDR3 reads TGCGCCAGCAGCCAAGGAGCAGACAGGGTCTCCTACGAGCAGTACTTC. This encodes CASSQGADRVSYEQYF. This chain links TRBV4-1 with TRBJ2-7, with 7 bases matching TRBD1. V lost 1 base, J lost 0 bases, and 6 bases stayed unmatched. The CDR3 contains 16 residues. Germline CDR1 is MGHRA and CDR2 is YSYEKL.

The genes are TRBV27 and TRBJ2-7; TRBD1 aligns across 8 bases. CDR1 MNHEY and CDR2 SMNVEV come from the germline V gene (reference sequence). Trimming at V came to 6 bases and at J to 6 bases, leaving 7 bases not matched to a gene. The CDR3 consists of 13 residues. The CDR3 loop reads CASRTGQGREQYF. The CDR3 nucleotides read TGTGCCAGCAGGACCGGACAGGGACGCGAGCAGTACTTC.

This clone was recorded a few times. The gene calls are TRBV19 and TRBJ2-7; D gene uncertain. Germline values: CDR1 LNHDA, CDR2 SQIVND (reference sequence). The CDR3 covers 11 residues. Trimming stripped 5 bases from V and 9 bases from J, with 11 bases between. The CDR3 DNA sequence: TGTGCCAGTAGTGATTGGGCTATGCAGTACTTC. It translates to CASSDWAMQYF.

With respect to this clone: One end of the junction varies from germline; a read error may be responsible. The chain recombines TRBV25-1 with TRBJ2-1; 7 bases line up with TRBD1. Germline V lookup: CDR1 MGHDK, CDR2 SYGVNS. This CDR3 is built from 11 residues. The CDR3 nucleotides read TGTGCCAGCAGTGAAGTGGACAGGCTCCTCTTC. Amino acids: CASSEVDRLLF.

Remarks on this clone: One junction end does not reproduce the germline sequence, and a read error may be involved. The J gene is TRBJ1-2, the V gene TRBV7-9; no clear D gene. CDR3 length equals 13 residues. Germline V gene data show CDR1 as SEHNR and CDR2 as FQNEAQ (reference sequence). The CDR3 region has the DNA TGTGCCAGCAGCTTCTTCGGGCTCCCAGGCTGCACCTTC. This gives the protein CASSFFGLPGCTF.

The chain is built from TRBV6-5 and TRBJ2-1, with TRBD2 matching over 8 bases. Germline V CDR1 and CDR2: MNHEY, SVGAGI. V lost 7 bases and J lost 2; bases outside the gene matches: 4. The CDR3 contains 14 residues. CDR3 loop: CASNLGGAYNEQFF. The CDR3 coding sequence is TGTGCCAGCAACCTCGGGGGGGCCTACAATGAGCAGTTCTTC.

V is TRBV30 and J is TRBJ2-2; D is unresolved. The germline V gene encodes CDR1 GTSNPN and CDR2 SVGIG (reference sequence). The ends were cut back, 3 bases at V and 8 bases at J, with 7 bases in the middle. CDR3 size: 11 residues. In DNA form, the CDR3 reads TGTGCCTGGAGCCTCCGAGGGGAGCTGTTTTTT. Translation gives CAWSLRGELFF. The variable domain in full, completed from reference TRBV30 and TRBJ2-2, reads SQTIHQWPATLVQPVGSPLSLECTVEGTSNPNLYWYRQAAGRGLQLLFYSVGIGQISSEVPQNLSASRPQDRQFILSSKKLLLSDSGFYLCAWSLRGELFFGEGSRLTVL.